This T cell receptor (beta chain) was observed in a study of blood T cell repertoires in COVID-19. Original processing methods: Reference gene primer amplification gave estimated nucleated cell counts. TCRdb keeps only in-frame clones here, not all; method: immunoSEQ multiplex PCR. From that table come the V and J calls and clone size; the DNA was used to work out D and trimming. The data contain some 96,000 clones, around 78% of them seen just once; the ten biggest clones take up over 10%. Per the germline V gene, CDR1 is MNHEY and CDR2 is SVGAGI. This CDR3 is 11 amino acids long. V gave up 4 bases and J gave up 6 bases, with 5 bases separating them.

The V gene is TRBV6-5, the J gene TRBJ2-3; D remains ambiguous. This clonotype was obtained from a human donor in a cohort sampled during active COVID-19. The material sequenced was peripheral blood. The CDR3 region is CASSSEDTQYF. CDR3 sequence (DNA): TGTGCCAGCAGTTCTGAGGATACGCAGTATTTT.